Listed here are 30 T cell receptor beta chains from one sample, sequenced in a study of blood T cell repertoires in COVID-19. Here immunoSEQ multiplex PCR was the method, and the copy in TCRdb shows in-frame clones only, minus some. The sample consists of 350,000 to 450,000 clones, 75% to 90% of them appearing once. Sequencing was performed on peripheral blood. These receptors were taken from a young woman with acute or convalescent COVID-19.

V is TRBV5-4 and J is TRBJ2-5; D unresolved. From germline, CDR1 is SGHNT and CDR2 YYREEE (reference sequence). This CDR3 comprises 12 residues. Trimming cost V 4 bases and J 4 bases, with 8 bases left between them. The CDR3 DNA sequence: TGTGCCAGCAGCCCTAACTCAGAGACCCAGTACTTC. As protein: CASSPNSETQYF.

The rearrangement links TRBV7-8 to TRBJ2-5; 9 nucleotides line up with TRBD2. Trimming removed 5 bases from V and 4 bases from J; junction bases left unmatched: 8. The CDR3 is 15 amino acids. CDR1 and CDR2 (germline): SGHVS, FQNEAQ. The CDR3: CASSVSGGEVETQYF. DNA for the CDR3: TGTGCCAGCAGCGTTAGCGGGGGCGAGGTAGAGACCCAGTACTTC.

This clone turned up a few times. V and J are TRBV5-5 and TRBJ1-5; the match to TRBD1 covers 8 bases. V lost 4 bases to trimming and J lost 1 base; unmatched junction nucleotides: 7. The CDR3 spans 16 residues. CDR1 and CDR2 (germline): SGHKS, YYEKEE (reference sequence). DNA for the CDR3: TGTGCCAGCAGCCCACAGGGGGAACGGAGCAATCAGCCCCAGCATTTT. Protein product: CASSPQGERSNQPQHF.

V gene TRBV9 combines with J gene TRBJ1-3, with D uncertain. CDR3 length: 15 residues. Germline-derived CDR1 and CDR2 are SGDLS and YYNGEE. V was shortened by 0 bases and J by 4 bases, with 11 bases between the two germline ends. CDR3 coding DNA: TGTGCCAGCAGCGTAGACACTACGGTAGGAAACACCATATATTTT. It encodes CASSVDTTVGNTIYF.

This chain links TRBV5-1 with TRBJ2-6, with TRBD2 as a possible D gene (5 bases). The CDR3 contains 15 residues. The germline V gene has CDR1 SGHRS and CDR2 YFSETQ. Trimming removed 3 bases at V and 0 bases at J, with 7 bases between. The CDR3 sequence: CASSSEGSGANVLTF. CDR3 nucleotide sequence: TGCGCCAGCAGCTCCGAGGGCTCTGGGGCCAACGTCCTGACTTTC.

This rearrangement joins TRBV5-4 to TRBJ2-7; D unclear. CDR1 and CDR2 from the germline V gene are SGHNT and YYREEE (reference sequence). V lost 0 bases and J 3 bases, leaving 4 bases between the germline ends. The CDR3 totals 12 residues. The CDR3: CASSLGNYEQYF. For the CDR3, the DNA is TGTGCCAGCAGCTTGGGTAACTACGAGCAGTACTTC.

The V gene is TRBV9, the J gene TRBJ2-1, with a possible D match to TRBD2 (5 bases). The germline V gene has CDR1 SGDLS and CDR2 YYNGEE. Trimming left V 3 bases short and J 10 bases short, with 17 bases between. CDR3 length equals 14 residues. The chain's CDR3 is CASSEKSGASEQFF. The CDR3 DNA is TGTGCCAGCAGCGAGAAGAGCGGTGCTTCCGAGCAGTTCTTC.

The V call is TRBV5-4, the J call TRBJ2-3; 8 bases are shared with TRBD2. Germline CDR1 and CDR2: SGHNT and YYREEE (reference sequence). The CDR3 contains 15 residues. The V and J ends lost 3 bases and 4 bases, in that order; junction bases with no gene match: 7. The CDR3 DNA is TGTGCCAGCAGCTCGCCGGGACTAGACTCAGATACGCAGTATTTT. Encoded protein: CASSSPGLDSDTQYF.

The CDR3 reads CASSPRQTRGLAETQYF. The CDR3 bases are TGTGCCAGCAGTCCTCGTCAAACCAGGGGGCTCGCTGAGACCCAGTACTTC. This chain connects TRBV27 to TRBJ2-5; TRBD1 matches at 8 bases. Germline assignment: CDR1 MNHEY and CDR2 SMNVEV (reference sequence). The V and J ends lost 5 bases and 5 bases, in that order; junction bases with no gene match: 16. The CDR3 contains 17 residues.

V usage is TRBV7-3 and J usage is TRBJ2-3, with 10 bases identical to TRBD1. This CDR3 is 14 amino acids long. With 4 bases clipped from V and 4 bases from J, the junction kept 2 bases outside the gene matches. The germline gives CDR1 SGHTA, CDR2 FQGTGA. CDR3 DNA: TGTGCCAGCAGCTCCGGACAGGGGGCAGATACGCAGTATTTT. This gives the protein CASSSGQGADTQYF. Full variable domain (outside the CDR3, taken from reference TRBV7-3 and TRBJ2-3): GAGVSQTPSNKVTEKGKYVELRCDPISGHTALYWYRQSLGQGPEFLIYFQGTGAADDSGLPNDRFFAVRPEGSVSTLKIQRTERGDSAVYLCASSSGQGADTQYFGPGTRLTVL.

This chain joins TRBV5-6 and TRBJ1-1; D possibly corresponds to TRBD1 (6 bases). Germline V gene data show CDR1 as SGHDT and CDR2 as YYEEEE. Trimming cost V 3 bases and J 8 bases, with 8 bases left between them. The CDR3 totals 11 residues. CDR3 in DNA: TGTGCCAGCAGCTCGCAGGGGGAAGCTTTCTTT. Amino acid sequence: CASSSQGEAFF.

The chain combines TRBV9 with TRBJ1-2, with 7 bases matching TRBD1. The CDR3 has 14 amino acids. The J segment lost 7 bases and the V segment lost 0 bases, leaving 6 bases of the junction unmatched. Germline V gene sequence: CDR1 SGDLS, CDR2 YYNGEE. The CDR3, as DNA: TGTGCCAGCAGCGTAGGCGACAGGGTTGGTGGCTACACCTTC. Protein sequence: CASSVGDRVGGYTF.

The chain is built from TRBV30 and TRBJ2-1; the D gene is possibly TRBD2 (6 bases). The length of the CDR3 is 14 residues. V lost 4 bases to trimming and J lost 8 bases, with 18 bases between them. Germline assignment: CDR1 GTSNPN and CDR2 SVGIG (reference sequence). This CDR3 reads CAWKRASDVYEQFF. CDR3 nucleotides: TGTGCCTGGAAGAGGGCTAGCGACGTTTATGAGCAGTTCTTC.

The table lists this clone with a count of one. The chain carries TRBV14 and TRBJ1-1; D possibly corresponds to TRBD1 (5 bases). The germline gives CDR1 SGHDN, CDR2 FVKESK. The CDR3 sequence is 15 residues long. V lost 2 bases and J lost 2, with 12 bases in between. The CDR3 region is CASSQRGGLNTEAFF. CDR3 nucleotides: TGTGCCAGCAGCCAAAGGGGAGGATTAAACACTGAAGCTTTCTTT.

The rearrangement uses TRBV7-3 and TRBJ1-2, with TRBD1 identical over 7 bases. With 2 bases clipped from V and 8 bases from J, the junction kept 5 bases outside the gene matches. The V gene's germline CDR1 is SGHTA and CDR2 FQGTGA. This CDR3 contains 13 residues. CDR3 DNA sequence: TGTGCCAGCAGCTTACCCCTAGGGGGCGGCTACACCTTC. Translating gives CASSLPLGGGYTF.

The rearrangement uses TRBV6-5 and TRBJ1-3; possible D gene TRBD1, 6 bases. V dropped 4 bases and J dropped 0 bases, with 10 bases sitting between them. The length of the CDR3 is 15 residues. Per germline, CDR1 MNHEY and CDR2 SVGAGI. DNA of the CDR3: TGTGCCAGCAGTTCACAGGGCGACTCTGGAAACACCATATATTTT. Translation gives CASSSQGDSGNTIYF.

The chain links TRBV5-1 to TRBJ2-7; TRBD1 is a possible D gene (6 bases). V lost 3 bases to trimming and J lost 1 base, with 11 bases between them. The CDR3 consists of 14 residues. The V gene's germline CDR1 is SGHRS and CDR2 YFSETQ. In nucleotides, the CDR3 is TGCGCCAGCAGCTCACTGACAGGATCCTACGAGCAGTACTTC. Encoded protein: CASSSLTGSYEQYF.

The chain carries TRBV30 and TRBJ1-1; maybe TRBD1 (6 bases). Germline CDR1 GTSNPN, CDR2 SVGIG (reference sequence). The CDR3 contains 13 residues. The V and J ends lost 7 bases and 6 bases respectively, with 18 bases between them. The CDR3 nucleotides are TGTGCCTCAGAAGGGGACACTAGGGCTGAAGCTTTCTTT. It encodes CASEGDTRAEAFF.

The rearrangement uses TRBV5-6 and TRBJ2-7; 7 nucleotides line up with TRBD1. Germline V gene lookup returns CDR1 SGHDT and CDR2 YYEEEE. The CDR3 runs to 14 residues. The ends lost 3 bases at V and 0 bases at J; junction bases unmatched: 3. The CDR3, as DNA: TGTGCCAGCAGCTCGGGACAGCACTCCTACGAGCAGTACTTC. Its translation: CASSSGQHSYEQYF.

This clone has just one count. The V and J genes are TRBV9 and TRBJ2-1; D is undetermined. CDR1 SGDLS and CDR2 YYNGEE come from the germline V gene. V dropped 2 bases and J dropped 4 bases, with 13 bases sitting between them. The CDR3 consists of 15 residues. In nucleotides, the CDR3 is TGTGCCAGCAGCGTTCGGTCCGAGGATTACAATGAGCAGTTCTTC. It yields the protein CASSVRSEDYNEQFF.

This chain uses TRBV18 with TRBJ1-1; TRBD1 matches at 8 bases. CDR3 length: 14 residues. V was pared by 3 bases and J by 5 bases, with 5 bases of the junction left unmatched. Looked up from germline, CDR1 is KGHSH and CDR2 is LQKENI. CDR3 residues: CASSPGQGRTEAFF. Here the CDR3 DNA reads TGTGCCAGCTCACCTGGACAGGGCCGGACTGAAGCTTTCTTT. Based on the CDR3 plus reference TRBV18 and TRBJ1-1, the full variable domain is NAGVMQNPRHLVRRRGQEARLRCSPMKGHSHVYWYRQLPEEGLKFMVYLQKENIIDESGMPKERFSAEFPKEGPSILRIQQVVRGDSAAYFCASSPGQGRTEAFFGQGTRLTVV.

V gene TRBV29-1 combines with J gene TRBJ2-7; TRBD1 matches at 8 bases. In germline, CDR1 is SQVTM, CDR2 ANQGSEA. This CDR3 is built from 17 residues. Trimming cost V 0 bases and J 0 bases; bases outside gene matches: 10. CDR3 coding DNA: TGCAGCGTTGAAGATGAGGGTCCAGGGGGCAACTCCTACGAGCAGTACTTC. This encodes CSVEDEGPGGNSYEQYF.

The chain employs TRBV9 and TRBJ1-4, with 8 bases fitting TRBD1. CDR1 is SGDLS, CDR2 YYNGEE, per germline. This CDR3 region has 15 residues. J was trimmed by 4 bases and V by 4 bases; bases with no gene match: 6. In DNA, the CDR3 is TGTGCCAGCAGCCTAGGGACAGGCTATAATGAAAAACTGTTTTTT. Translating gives CASSLGTGYNEKLFF.

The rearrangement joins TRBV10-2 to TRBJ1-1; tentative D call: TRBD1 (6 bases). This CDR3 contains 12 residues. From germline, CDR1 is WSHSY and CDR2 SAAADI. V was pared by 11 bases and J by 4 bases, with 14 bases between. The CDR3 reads CAARGGGTEAFF. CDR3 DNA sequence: TGCGCCGCAAGGGGGGGCGGCACTGAAGCTTTCTTT.

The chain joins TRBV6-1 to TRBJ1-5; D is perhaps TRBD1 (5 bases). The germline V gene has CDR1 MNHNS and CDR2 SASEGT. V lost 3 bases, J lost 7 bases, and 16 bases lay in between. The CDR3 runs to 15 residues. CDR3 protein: CASSDSQGGVQPQHF. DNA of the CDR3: TGTGCCAGCAGTGATTCCCAGGGAGGGGTCCAGCCCCAGCATTTT.

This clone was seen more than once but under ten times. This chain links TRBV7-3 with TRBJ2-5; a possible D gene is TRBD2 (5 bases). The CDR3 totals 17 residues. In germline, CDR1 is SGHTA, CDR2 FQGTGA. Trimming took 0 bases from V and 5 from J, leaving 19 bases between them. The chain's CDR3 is CASSLTPDRGDRETQYF. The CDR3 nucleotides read TGTGCCAGCAGCTTAACGCCGGACCGGGGTGATCGGGAGACCCAGTACTTC. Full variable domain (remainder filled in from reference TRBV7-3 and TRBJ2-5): GAGVSQTPSNKVTEKGKYVELRCDPISGHTALYWYRQSLGQGPEFLIYFQGTGAADDSGLPNDRFFAVRPEGSVSTLKIQRTERGDSAVYLCASSLTPDRGDRETQYFGPGTRLLVL.

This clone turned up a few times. CDR3: CASSPVGERDRGTDTQYF. In DNA form, the CDR3 reads TGTGCCAGCAGCCCAGTGGGGGAGCGGGACAGGGGAACAGATACGCAGTATTTT. The rearrangement joins TRBV5-6 to TRBJ2-3; TRBD1 matches at 10 bases. The CDR3 loop spans 18 amino acids. CDR1 SGHDT and CDR2 YYEEEE come from the germline V gene. J lost 3 bases, V lost 4 bases, and 14 bases had no gene match.

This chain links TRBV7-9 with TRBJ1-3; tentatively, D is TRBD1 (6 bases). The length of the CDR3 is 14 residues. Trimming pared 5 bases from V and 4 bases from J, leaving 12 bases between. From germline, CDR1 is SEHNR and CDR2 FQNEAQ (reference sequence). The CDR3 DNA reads TGTGCCAGCAGCGGAACAGGGTTCGGAAACACCATATATTTT. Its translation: CASSGTGFGNTIYF.

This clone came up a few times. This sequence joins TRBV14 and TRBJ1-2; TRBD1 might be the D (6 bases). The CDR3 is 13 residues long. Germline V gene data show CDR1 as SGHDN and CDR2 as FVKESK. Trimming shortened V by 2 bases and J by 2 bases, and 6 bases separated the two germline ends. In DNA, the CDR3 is TGTGCCAGCAGCCAAACAGGGAACTATGGCTACACCTTC. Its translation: CASSQTGNYGYTF.

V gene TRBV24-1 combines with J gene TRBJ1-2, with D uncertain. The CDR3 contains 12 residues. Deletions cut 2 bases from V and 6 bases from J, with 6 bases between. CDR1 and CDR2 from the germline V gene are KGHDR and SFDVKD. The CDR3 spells CATSDYSDGYTF. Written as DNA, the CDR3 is TGTGCCACCAGTGATTACAGTGATGGCTACACCTTC.